This entry is about one T cell receptor (beta chain). This entry comes from a study of T-cell memory formation after mild COVID-19. CDR1 is LNHNV and CDR2 is YYDKDF in the germline V gene (reference sequence). The germline V and J ends were trimmed by 0 bases and 7 bases, with 12 bases remaining between them. The CDR3 is 15 residues long. Each CDR3 protein is one row after TCRdb ran MiXCR on the 5' RACE reads. The repertoire holds about 140,000 distinct CDR3 sequences, with around 15% as singletons. This rearrangement joins TRBV15 to TRBJ1-4; D call uncertain. Sample: PBMCs or a T cell subset sorted from them (not recorded which). The sequence was collected from an adult woman who had mild COVID-19 (a few samples of this study predate the infection). Cell type and time point are not known. The CDR3 DNA reads TGTGCCACCAGCAGAGATAGGGCTTCTACTGAAAAACTGTTTTTT. Its protein is CATSRDRASTEKLFF.